The rows below give T cell receptor beta chains drawn from one sample of a study of CD8 T cells in ankylosing spondylitis. Each CDR3 protein gets one entry after TCRdb re-called the 5' RACE reads with MiXCR. The sample includes about 130,000 distinct CDR3 sequences, roughly 17% of them seen just once. Specimen: blood, either unsorted or a sorted T cell fraction (not recorded which). The receptors here all came from a male donor with ankylosing spondylitis. Each CDR3 is given with its conserved first and last residue. The order of the fields is D gene, clone size, J gene, CDR3 length, V gene, CDR3 DNA, CDR3 protein. A D gene is named only where the DNA matches it firmly. Only part of the rows carry a size: once, few, many, or a class if the clone is expanded.

>TRBD1|NA|TRBJ2-7|13|TRBV27
TGTTCCAGCAGTCTAGGGACAGGCTACGAGCAGTACTTC
CSSSLGTGYEQYF
>NA|many|TRBJ1-1|11|TRBV12-3/TRBV12-4
TGTGCCAGCAGTTTAGTCGCTGAAGCTTTCTTT
CASSLVAEAFF
>NA|many|TRBJ1-5|15|TRBV20-1
TGCAGTGCTAGAGATTTGAGGGGTAGCAATCAGCCCCAGCATTTT
CSARDLRGSNQPQHF
>TRBD1|few|TRBJ2-3|15|TRBV12-3/TRBV12-4
TGTGCCAGCAGTTTTGACAGGGGGGAGGTCGATACGCAGTATTTT
CASSFDRGEVDTQYF
>NA|NA|TRBJ2-3|10|TRBV30
TGTGCCTGGGGTGCAGATACGCAGTATTTT
CAWGADTQYF
>NA|NA|TRBJ2-2|14|TRBV24-1
TGTGCCACCCGTGACAGGGAGGACACCGGGGAGCTGTTTTTT
CATRDREDTGELFF
>NA|NA|TRBJ2-1|17|TRBV14
TGTGCCAGCAGCCAAGGAGCGATAGCGGACGCCCGGGCCGAGCAGTTCTTC
CASSQGAIADARAEQFF
>NA|NA|TRBJ1-2|14|TRBV2
TGTGCCAGCAGTGAGCCCGGACAGACCTATGGCTACACCTTC
CASSEPGQTYGYTF
>NA|NA|TRBJ2-5|14|TRBV27
TGTGCCAGCAGCCTTTCACAGGTTTCGGAGACCCAGTACTTC
CASSLSQVSETQYF
>TRBD2|few|TRBJ2-7|15|TRBV7-9
TGTGCCAGCAGCATAGATACTAGCGGGGGCCGGGAGCAGTACTTC
CASSIDTSGGREQYF
>NA|few|TRBJ1-4|18|TRBV11-2
TGTGCCAGCAGCTTAGGTGTTTTCGACGACGGTACTAATGAAAAACTGTTTTTT
CASSLGVFDDGTNEKLFF
>TRBD1|many|TRBJ2-7|15|TRBV5-1
TGCGCCAGCAGCTTCGGGACAGGGGGTATCAACGAGCAGTACTTC
CASSFGTGGINEQYF
>NA|few|TRBJ2-7|14|TRBV4-1
TGCGCCAGCAGCCCTCGAGGGGAAGTCTACGAGCAGTACTTC
CASSPRGEVYEQYF
>NA|NA|TRBJ1-1|16|TRBV9
TGTGCCAGCAGCACCGCGCCCGGCCTAATGAACACTGAAGCTTTCTTT
CASSTAPGLMNTEAFF
>TRBD2|few|TRBJ2-5|15|TRBV7-9
TGTGCCAGCAGCTGGAGAGCGGGAGGGAAAGAGACCCAGTACTTC
CASSWRAGGKETQYF
>NA|many|TRBJ2-7|12|TRBV10-3
TGTGCCATCAGCGACCCCACCTACGAGCAGTACTTC
CAISDPTYEQYF
>TRBD1|NA|TRBJ2-7|14|TRBV6-1
TGTGCCAGCACCGAGGGACAGAATAGCTACGAGCAGTACTTC
CASTEGQNSYEQYF
>NA|NA|TRBJ2-2|12|TRBV4-1
TGCGCCAGCAGCCAGCGTACCGGGGAGCTGTTTTTT
CASSQRTGELFF
>NA|NA|TRBJ1-2|13|TRBV24-1
TGTGCCACCAGTGATTGGGCGGGGAACGGCTACACCTTC
CATSDWAGNGYTF
>NA|few|TRBJ1-6|16|TRBV6-2/TRBV6-3
TGTGCCAGCAGTTATTTTTTTAGACCAACGCATTCACCCCTCCACTTT
CASSYFFRPTHSPLHF
>TRBD2|NA|TRBJ2-3|17|TRBV6-2/TRBV6-3
TGTGCCAGCAGTTACGAGGTTCTAGCGGGTTACACAGATACGCAGTATTTT
CASSYEVLAGYTDTQYF
>NA|NA|TRBJ1-3|13|TRBV6-6
TGTGCGGGGCTGGACCCCTCTGGAAACACCATATATTTT
CAGLDPSGNTIYF
>TRBD1|few|TRBJ2-7|15|TRBV4-3
TGCGCCAGCAGCCCCGGGCAGGGGGCGTCCTACGAGCAGTACTTC
CASSPGQGASYEQYF
>NA|NA|TRBJ2-1|16|TRBV29-1
TGCAGCGTGGGGACGGCGACTATCCTTCACGGCTGGGGGCAGTTCTTC
CSVGTATILHGWGQFF
>NA|NA|TRBJ2-1|14|TRBV7-8
TGTGCCAGCAGCTTAGCCTTGGGTGGGAATGAGCAGTTCTTC
CASSLALGGNEQFF
>TRBD2|many|TRBJ2-7|15|TRBV9
TGTGCCAGCAGCGCCGGGACTACGAGCTCCTACGAGCAGTACTTC
CASSAGTTSSYEQYF
>NA|NA|TRBJ2-1|15|TRBV3-1
TGTGCCAGCAGCCAAGTGGGGGCGGTTAAGAATGAGCAGTTCTTC
CASSQVGAVKNEQFF
>NA|many|TRBJ2-7|13|TRBV3-1
TGTGCCAGCAGCGTGGGACAAGACTACGAGCAGTACTTC
CASSVGQDYEQYF
>NA|NA|TRBJ2-7|15|TRBV6-1
TGTGCCAGCAGCGAGTTGGGTTATATGGGCTACGAGCAGTACTTC
CASSELGYMGYEQYF
>TRBD2|many|TRBJ2-7|13|TRBV29-1
TGCAGCGTTGAAGAGGGACTAGCGAGTGAGCAGTACTTC
CSVEEGLASEQYF
>TRBD2|NA|TRBJ2-7|14|TRBV28
TGTGCCAGCAGTTTATGGCGGGAGAGCTACGAGCAGTACTTC
CASSLWRESYEQYF
>NA|few|TRBJ2-1|19|TRBV14
TGTGCCAGCAGCCAGGAGGGCTTTCCGAAACCGAGCTCCTACAATGAGCAGTTCTTC
CASSQEGFPKPSSYNEQFF
>TRBD1|few|TRBJ2-1|15|TRBV7-9
TGTGCCAGCGCCTCCGGGACAGGAGTCTACAATGAGCAGTTCTTC
CASASGTGVYNEQFF
>NA|NA|TRBJ2-2|14|TRBV21-1
TGTGCCAGCAGCAAGACAGGGTCCACCGGGGAGCTGTTTTTT
CASSKTGSTGELFF
>NA|few|TRBJ1-1|11|TRBV2
TGTGCAGCAGCGGACGGCGGAGAAGCTTTCTTT
CAAADGGEAFF
>NA|few|TRBJ2-1|12|TRBV9
TGTGCCAGCAGCGTAAAGGACAATGAGCGGTTCTTC
CASSVKDNERFF
>TRBD1|many|TRBJ1-4|14|TRBV5-1
TGCGCCAGCAGCTTCGGGGACAGTGGTGAAAAACTGTTTTTT
CASSFGDSGEKLFF
>TRBD2|NA|TRBJ2-7|19|TRBV25-1
TGTGCCAGCAGTCCCCGGACTAGCGGGAGAGGTCGAGGTATATACGAGCAGTACTTC
CASSPRTSGRGRGIYEQYF
>NA|few|TRBJ2-1|14|TRBV2
TGTGCCAGCAGTGAGTTAGAGGAGGGCGATGAGCAGTTCTTC
CASSELEEGDEQFF